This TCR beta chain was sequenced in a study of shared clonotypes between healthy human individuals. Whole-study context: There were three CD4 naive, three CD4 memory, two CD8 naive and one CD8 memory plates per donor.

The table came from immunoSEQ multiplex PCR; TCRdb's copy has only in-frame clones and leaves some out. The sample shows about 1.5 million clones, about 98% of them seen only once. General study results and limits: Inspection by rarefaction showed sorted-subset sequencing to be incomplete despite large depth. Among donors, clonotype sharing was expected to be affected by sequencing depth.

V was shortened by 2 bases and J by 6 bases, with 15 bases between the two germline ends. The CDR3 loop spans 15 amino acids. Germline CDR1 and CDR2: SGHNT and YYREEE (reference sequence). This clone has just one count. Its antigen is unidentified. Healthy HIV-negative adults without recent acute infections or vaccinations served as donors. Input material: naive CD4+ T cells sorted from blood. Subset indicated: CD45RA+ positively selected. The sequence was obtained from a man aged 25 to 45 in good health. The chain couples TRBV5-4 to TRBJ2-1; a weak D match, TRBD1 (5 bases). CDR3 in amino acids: CASSLKSSGANEQFF. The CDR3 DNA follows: TGTGCCAGCAGCTTAAAGTCTAGTGGGGCCAATGAGCAGTTCTTC.